This entry concerns a single T cell receptor beta chain. These data are taken from a study of blood T cell repertoires in COVID-19. About the study: Some COVID-19 samples were acute and others convalescent; all came from the United States, Italy and Spain.

Data came from immunoSEQ multiplex PCR; TCRdb stores just in-frame clones and leaves some out. Found here are roughly 260,000 clones, roughly 90% of them singletons; the top ten hold approximately 10%. Sample: peripheral blood. The sequence came from a woman aged 25 to 45 with COVID-19, enrolled during active disease.

CDR3 coding DNA: TGTGCCACCAGTGAGCGGTACAATGAGCAGTTCTTC. It codes for CATSERYNEQFF. The chain employs TRBV24-1 and TRBJ2-1; unclear D gene. The germline V gene has CDR1 KGHDR and CDR2 SFDVKD. The CDR3 extends over 12 amino acids. V lost 4 bases and J lost 4, with 4 bases in between.